This T cell receptor beta chain was sequenced during a study of blood T cell repertoires in COVID-19. The germline CDR1 and CDR2 sequences are SEHNR and FQNEAQ (reference sequence). The junction had 11 bases not matched to a gene; V was cut back by 5 bases and J by 2 bases. This CDR3 region has 16 residues. Some clones are missing from TCRdb's copy, which holds only in-frame ones; the method was immunoSEQ multiplex PCR. The sample lists roughly 220,000 clones, 84% occurring once. The chain employs TRBV7-9 and TRBJ2-7; TRBD2 matches at 8 bases. This clonotype originated in a woman aged 55 to 70 with acute or convalescent COVID-19. The sample taken for sequencing was peripheral blood. CDR3 sequence reads: CASSLGGGGPPYEQYF. CDR3 bases: TGTGCCAGCAGCCTCGGGGGCGGGGGGCCCCCCTACGAGCAGTACTTC.